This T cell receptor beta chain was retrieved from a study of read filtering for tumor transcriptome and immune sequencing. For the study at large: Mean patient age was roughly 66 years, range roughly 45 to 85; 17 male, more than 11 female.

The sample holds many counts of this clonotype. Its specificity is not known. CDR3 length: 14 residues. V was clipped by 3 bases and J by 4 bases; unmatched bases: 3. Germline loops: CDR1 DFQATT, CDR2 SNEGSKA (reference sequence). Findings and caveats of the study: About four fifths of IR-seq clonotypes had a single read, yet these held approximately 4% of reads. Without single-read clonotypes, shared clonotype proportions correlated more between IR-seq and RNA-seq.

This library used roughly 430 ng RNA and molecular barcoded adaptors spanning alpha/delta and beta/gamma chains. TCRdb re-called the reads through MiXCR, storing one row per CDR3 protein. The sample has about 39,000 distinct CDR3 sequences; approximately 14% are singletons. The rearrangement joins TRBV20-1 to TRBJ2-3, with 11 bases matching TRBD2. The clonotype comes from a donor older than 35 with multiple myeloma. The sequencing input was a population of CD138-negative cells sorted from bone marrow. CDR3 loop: CSARTSGASDTQYF. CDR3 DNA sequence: TGCAGTGCTAGGACTAGCGGGGCTTCAGATACGCAGTATTTT.